A single sample is the source of the 23 T cell receptor beta chains below, sequenced in a study of post-analysis software for immune sequencing data. General study findings and limits: Included in a set of a handful of TRBV segments more frequent in patients than controls were TRBV5-6, TRBV5-1 and TRBV20-1.

Sequencing libraries made from TCR beta cDNA carried unique molecular identifiers. TCRdb re-derived calls from the PCR reads in MiXCR, one entry per CDR3 protein. The sample has roughly 540,000 distinct CDR3 sequences, around 34% seen once. Which antigens these TCRs recognize remains unknown. Sequenced material: blood. The source is a girl younger than 18 with multiple sclerosis.

The V and J genes are TRBV7-9 and TRBJ2-7; 9 bases fit TRBD1. The length of the CDR3 is 15 residues. The ends lost 5 bases at V and 6 bases at J; junction bases unmatched: 11. Per the germline V gene, CDR1 is SEHNR and CDR2 is FQNEAQ (reference sequence). CDR3 nucleotides: TGTGCCAGCAGCACCGGGACAGGGTATGGACTCGAGCAGTACTTC. Amino acid sequence: CASSTGTGYGLEQYF.

This clonotype has only a few counts. In DNA form, the CDR3 reads TGTGCCAGCAGCCCGACAACTCCCACTGAAGCTTTCTTT. Amino acid sequence: CASSPTTPTEAFF. This sequence joins TRBV7-3 and TRBJ1-1; D is undetermined. The CDR3 covers 13 residues. Looked up from germline, CDR1 is SGHTA and CDR2 is FQGTGA. Trimming left V 5 bases short and J 4 bases short, with 11 bases between.

This clonotype was detected a few times. The rearrangement uses TRBV20-1 and TRBJ2-1; either TRBD1 or TRBD2 may fit D (5 bases each). This CDR3 is 15 amino acids long. V lost 6 bases and J 6 bases, leaving 21 bases between the germline ends. Germline-derived CDR1 and CDR2 are DFQATT and SNEGSKA (reference sequence). The CDR3 coding sequence is TGCAGTGCGCACTCCGGGGACCTCCCTTCCAATGAGCAGTTCTTC. Translation: CSAHSGDLPSNEQFF.

This clonotype has only a few counts. One end of the junction fails to match germline, which may point to a read error. V and J are TRBV7-8 and TRBJ1-2; no clear D. This CDR3 is 13 amino acids long. In germline, CDR1 is SGHVS, CDR2 FQNEAQ. CDR3 sequence reads: CAGSGASMGGYTF. CDR3 DNA sequence: TGTGCCGGCAGCGGAGCGAGTATGGGAGGCTACACCTTC. The complete variable domain, with remaining parts taken from reference TRBV7-8 and TRBJ1-2, reads GAGVSQSPRYKVAKRGQDVALRCDPISGHVSLFWYQQALGQGPEFLTYFQNEAQLDKSGLPSDRFFAERPEGSVSTLKIQRTQQEDSAVYLCAGSGASMGGYTFGSGTRLTVV.

This clonotype has more than one count but fewer than ten. J is TRBJ2-1 and V is TRBV20-1; 11 bases line up with TRBD1. The CDR3 is 14 residues long. V shed 2 bases and J 9 bases; nucleotides not matched to a gene: 6. Germline V gene sequence: CDR1 DFQATT, CDR2 SNEGSKA (reference sequence). The CDR3: CSARSGQGEVEQFF. In DNA form, the CDR3 reads TGCAGTGCTAGATCGGGACAGGGGGAGGTTGAGCAGTTCTTC.

Concerning this clonotype itself: At one of its ends the junction is not consistent with the germline gene, which may arise from a read error. This rearrangement joins TRBV10-3 to TRBJ2-3; TRBD1 matches 7 bases. Germline values: CDR1 ENHRY, CDR2 SYGVKD. This CDR3 is 17 amino acids long. The chain's CDR3 is CAISEYIGTASTDTQYF. The DNA for the CDR3 is TGTGCCATCAGCGAGTATATAGGGACAGCCAGCACAGATACGCAGTATTTT.

This clonotype has only a few counts. This chain connects TRBV6-1 to TRBJ2-1, with D uncertain. The CDR3 contains 12 residues. The V gene lost 4 bases and the J gene lost 9 bases, with 10 bases spanning the gap. Germline values: CDR1 MNHNS, CDR2 SASEGT. CDR3 protein: CASSVKGGEQFF. The CDR3, as DNA: TGTGCCAGCAGTGTAAAAGGCGGTGAGCAGTTCTTC.

The chain is built from TRBV6-4 and TRBJ1-2, with D perhaps TRBD1 (5 bases). Trimming stripped 3 bases from V and 8 bases from J, with 10 bases between. Germline CDR1 is MRHNA and CDR2 is SNTAGT. This CDR3 region has 12 residues. The CDR3 loop is CASSEAGGGYTF. The CDR3 DNA reads as TGTGCCAGCAGTGAAGCGGGGGGAGGCTACACCTTC.

This chain connects TRBV19 to TRBJ1-2; D uncertain. The CDR3 contains 13 residues. Germline-derived CDR1 and CDR2 are LNHDA and SQIVND (reference sequence). V lost 5 bases and J 5 bases, leaving 12 bases between the germline ends. The CDR3 DNA is TGTGCCAGTAGTCTACGGGAGAGTTATGGCTACACCTTC. Translating gives CASSLRESYGYTF.

The V call is TRBV7-9, the J call TRBJ2-5; D possibly uses TRBD1 or TRBD2 (5 bases each). Trimming took 5 bases from V and 5 from J, leaving 12 bases between them. There are 13 residues in the CDR3. Germline values: CDR1 SEHNR, CDR2 FQNEAQ (reference sequence). CDR3 loop: CASSPPWGETQYF. CDR3 DNA sequence: TGTGCCAGCAGCCCTCCCTGGGGGGAGACCCAGTACTTC. Variable domain in full (rest from reference TRBV7-9 and TRBJ2-5): DTGVSQNPRHKITKRGQNVTFRCDPISEHNRLYWYRQTLGQGPEFLTYFQNEAQLEKSRLLSDRFSAERPKGSFSTLEIQRTEQGDSAMYLCASSPPWGETQYFGPGTRLLVL.

In its sample, this clonotype was seen a few times. The genes are TRBV5-1 and TRBJ2-1; perhaps TRBD2 as D (6 bases). The CDR3 length is 13 residues. With 3 bases removed from V and 5 bases from J, the gap between germline ends came to 9 bases. Per germline, CDR1 SGHRS and CDR2 YFSETQ. The CDR3 sequence is CASSWGGDNEQFF. The CDR3 region has the DNA TGCGCCAGCAGCTGGGGCGGGGACAATGAGCAGTTCTTC. Looking up the rest from reference TRBV5-1 and TRBJ2-1 gives the full variable domain: KAGVTQTPRYLIKTRGQQVTLSCSPISGHRSVSWYQQTPGQGLQFLFEYFSETQRNKGNFPGRFSGRQFSNSRSEMNVSTLELGDSALYLCASSWGGDNEQFFGPGTRLTVL.

A remark on this clonotype: Mismatch with germline at one junction end may stem from a read error. The chain employs TRBV6-1 and TRBJ2-4; TRBD2 matches 7 bases. The DNA end is a closer match to TRBJ2-7, so the J assignment may be wrong. The CDR3 is made up of 13 amino acids. Germline CDR1 is MNHNS and CDR2 is SASEGT. The DNA for the CDR3 is TGTGCCAGCAGGGAAGCGGGATCCCACGAGCAGTACTTC. This sequence encodes CASREAGSHEQYF.

This clonotype was detected only a few times. The chain combines TRBV6-5 with TRBJ2-2, with 7 positions matching TRBD2. The germline CDR1 and CDR2 sequences are MNHEY and SVGAGI. CDR3 size: 15 residues. J gave up 0 bases and V 2 bases, and 0 bases lay outside the gene matches. CDR3 in amino acids: CASSYGTTNTGELFF. CDR3 DNA: TGTGCCAGCAGTTACGGGACTACGAACACCGGGGAGCTGTTTTTT.

This clonotype showed up just a few times. The V gene is TRBV7-9, the J gene TRBJ1-2; 7 bases agree with TRBD1. This CDR3 spans 14 amino acids. With 5 bases clipped from V and 3 bases from J, the junction kept 6 bases outside the gene matches. The V gene's germline CDR1 is SEHNR and CDR2 FQNEAQ (reference sequence). CDR3 sequence: CASSRQGPDYGYTF. The CDR3 bases are TGTGCCAGCAGCAGACAGGGTCCCGACTATGGCTACACCTTC.

This clonotype has a handful of counts. The V gene is TRBV7-8, the J gene TRBJ2-5, with D unresolved. CDR3 length: 16 amino acids. Trimming pared 5 bases from V and 2 bases from J, leaving 18 bases between. Germline-derived CDR1 and CDR2 are SGHVS and FQNEAQ. The CDR3 region is CASSPSRTRPQETQYF. In DNA, the CDR3 is TGTGCCAGCAGCCCATCACGGACGAGGCCTCAAGAGACCCAGTACTTC.

The chain joins TRBV3-1 to TRBJ2-1; unclear D gene. The V end lost 0 bases, the J end lost 4 bases, and 1 base lay between the germline ends. Germline values: CDR1 LGHDT, CDR2 YNNKEL (reference sequence). The CDR3 covers 12 residues. CDR3 loop: CASSQDYNEQFF. CDR3 DNA sequence: TGTGCCAGCAGCCAAGATTACAATGAGCAGTTCTTC.

This clonotype was counted only a few times. V is TRBV6-1 and J is TRBJ2-5, with a possible D match to TRBD1 (6 bases). Per the germline V gene, CDR1 is MNHNS and CDR2 is SASEGT. CDR3 length: 14 residues. Trimming cost V 4 bases and J 11 bases, with 20 bases left between them. This CDR3 reads CASSVGAGSWEQYF. The DNA of the CDR3 is TGTGCCAGCAGTGTGGGGGCAGGGTCGTGGGAGCAGTACTTC.

The chain joins TRBV7-9 to TRBJ2-1, with 12 bases fitting TRBD1. CDR1 is SEHNR, CDR2 FQNEAQ, per germline (reference sequence). This CDR3 contains 17 residues. V lost 5 bases, J lost 9 bases, and 14 bases stayed unmatched. Written as DNA, the CDR3 is TGTGCCAGCAGCGCTATCCAGGGGGGACAGGGGGCGGCTGAGCAGTTCTTC. It translates to CASSAIQGGQGAAEQFF.

The J gene is TRBJ2-1, the V gene TRBV5-1; 8 bases are shared with TRBD2. J lost 7 bases, V lost 3 bases, and 12 bases had no gene match. The CDR3 has 16 residues. Germline assignment: CDR1 SGHRS and CDR2 YFSETQ. The CDR3 region has the DNA TGCGCCAGCAGCTCGGGGGGGAACAGCGGGGAGAATGAGCAGTTCTTC. This codes for CASSSGGNSGENEQFF.

V gene TRBV4-2 combines with J gene TRBJ1-2, with 8 bases aligning to TRBD1. The CDR3 loop spans 15 amino acids. V shed 4 bases and J 8 bases; nucleotides not matched to a gene: 12. Germline CDR1 reads LGHNA; CDR2 reads YNFKEQ. The CDR3 sequence: CASSPPETGEKGYTF. Here the CDR3 DNA reads TGTGCCAGCAGCCCTCCCGAGACAGGGGAGAAAGGCTACACCTTC.

This clonotype was detected only a few times. V usage is TRBV3-1 and J usage is TRBJ1-2, with TRBD1 matching 8 bases. CDR1 and CDR2 from the germline V gene are LGHDT and YNNKEL (reference sequence). The CDR3 has 14 residues. The V and J ends lost 6 bases and 8 bases, in that order; junction bases with no gene match: 11. The CDR3 region is CASRRQGSRGGYTF. The CDR3 region has the DNA TGTGCCAGCAGACGACAGGGGAGTAGAGGGGGCTACACCTTC.

The chain joins TRBV7-2 to TRBJ2-5, with no clear D. Germline loops: CDR1 SGHTA, CDR2 FQGNSA. V lost 3 bases and J 1 base, leaving 9 bases between the germline ends. The CDR3 runs to 14 residues. The CDR3 loop reads CASSLSWIQETQYF. The CDR3 DNA reads as TGTGCCAGCAGCTTGTCTTGGATCCAAGAGACCCAGTACTTC. The entire variable domain, with the rest obtained from reference TRBV7-2 and TRBJ2-5, is as follows: GAGVSQSPSNKVTEKGKDVELRCDPISGHTALYWYRQSLGQGLEFLIYFQGNSAPDKSGLPSDRFSAERTGGSVSTLTIQRTQQEDSAVYLCASSLSWIQETQYFGPGTRLLVL.

The V gene is TRBV5-6, the J gene TRBJ2-3; D uncertain. CDR1 and CDR2 (germline): SGHDT, YYEEEE. CDR3 length equals 14 residues. V shed 0 bases and J shed 3 bases, with 8 bases lying between them. CDR3 nucleotides: TGTGCCAGCAGCTTGGGATTGCAGACAGATACGCAGTATTTT. Its translation: CASSLGLQTDTQYF.